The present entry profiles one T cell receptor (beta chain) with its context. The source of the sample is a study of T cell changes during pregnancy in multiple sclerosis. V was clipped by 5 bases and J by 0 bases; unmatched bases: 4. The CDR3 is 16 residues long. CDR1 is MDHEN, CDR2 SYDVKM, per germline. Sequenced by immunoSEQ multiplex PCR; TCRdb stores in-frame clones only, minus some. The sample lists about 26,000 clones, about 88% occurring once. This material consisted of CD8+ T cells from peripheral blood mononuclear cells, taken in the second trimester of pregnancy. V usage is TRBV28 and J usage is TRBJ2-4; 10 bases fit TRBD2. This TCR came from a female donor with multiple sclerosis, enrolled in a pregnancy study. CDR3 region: CASSPRTSGAKNIQYF. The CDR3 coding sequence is TGTGCCAGCAGTCCCCGGACTAGCGGAGCCAAAAACATTCAGTACTTC.